This T cell receptor beta chain was found in a study of somatic reversion in DOCK8 deficiency (dated by TCRdb to the early 2020s). With regard to the full study: The study compared the T cell receptor beta repertoires of three groups: DOCK8-deficient patients, DOCK8-revertant patients and healthy volunteers. The study set out to investigate how, in DOCK8 deficiency, somatic reversion of pathogenic DOCK8 variants alters lymphocyte differentiation and function. The DOCK8-deficient patients included in the study had been described in earlier reports. Study-level results and caveats: Whether whole blood or PBMCs served as the source material for each individual sample was not specified in the methods.

This clonotype was counted a few times. The target of this receptor is not known. No qualities accompany the bases; no much larger clone lies one base away. Deletion took 6 bases off V and 3 bases off J, with a span of 11 bases between the germline ends. Measured from the cysteine to the phenylalanine, the CDR3 is 13 residues long. CDR3 DNA only is kept here, 39 bases in frame from base 1. Sequences SNHLY (CDR1) and FYNNEI (CDR2) are obtained from the germline V gene. Receptors were amplified or captured by multiplex PCR. One-step amplicon PCR with EuroClonality-NGS primers was used to generate TRB libraries from approximately 100 ng genomic DNA. Sequencing of the TRB amplicons was done on Illumina MiSeq instruments using 2 x 250 bp version 2 chemistry. On the study's bioinformatics: Primary TRB sequence analysis and V(D)J annotation were performed with IMGT/HighV-QUEST. Once nonfunctional clones had been removed and the data downsampled for comparisons between samples, VDJtools was used to evaluate repertoire diversity and composition. TCRdb reanalyzed the raw reads on its own, using fastp at Q25 for trimming and MiXCR for clone calling, and kept in-frame beta chains. Rows with a matching CDR3 protein are joined into one entry that keeps the most common DNA and genes. It is TCRdb's table, rather than the study itself, that gives the V and J calls and clone size. This sample lists over 4,000 distinct CDR3 sequences; about 25% were detected once. 7.5% to 9.5% of the sample belongs to the ten largest clones.

The healthy control blood was obtained from volunteer donors, who were supplied by blood services in Australia and France. Genomic DNA for TCR repertoire analysis was extracted from whole blood samples or from PBMCs. The rearranged segments are TRBV2 and TRBJ1-2, with no confidently assigned D gene. Sequencing was performed on peripheral blood. This receptor was identified in a human donor in good health. The CDR3 sequence is CASSPPSYYGYTF. The base sequence is TGTGCCAGCAGCCCTCCGTCCTACTATGGCTACACCTTC.